The rows below give T cell receptor beta chains drawn from one sample of a study of cytomegalovirus exposure and HLA in healthy donors. The protocol was immunoSEQ multiplex PCR, while the TCRdb copy is restricted to in-frame clones and leaves out a portion. The sample records approximately 110,000 clones, about two thirds being singletons. The sequencing sample was made of PBMCs. Receptors were obtained from a woman aged 70 to 79 in good health and CMV-seropositive. The CDR3 runs from the conserved cysteine through the conserved F or W. A D gene is named only where the DNA matches it firmly. For some rows the clone size is stated as once, few or many, or as a class when expanded; others skip it.

TRBV6-5	TRBJ2-5	TRBD1	.	CASSLTGRPETQYF	TGTGCCAGCAGTTTGACAGGGCGCCCGGAGACCCAGTACTTC
TRBV5-1	TRBJ2-5	TRBD2	.	CASSLGGGPQETQYF	TGCGCCAGCAGCTTGGGGGGGGGACCCCAAGAGACCCAGTACTTC
TRBV30	TRBJ1-2	TRBD1	.	CAWRETGVQGLRSYTF	TGTGCCTGGAGGGAAACAGGGGTACAGGGTTTACGTAGCTACACCTTC
TRBV9	TRBJ2-6	.	.	CASSVTEAGANVLTF	TGTGCCAGCAGCGTCACAGAAGCTGGGGCCAACGTCCTGACTTTC
TRBV11-2	TRBJ2-7	.	.	CASSLQGRYEQYF	TGTGCCAGCAGCTTACAGGGGAGATACGAGCAGTACTTC
TRBV29-1	TRBJ2-3	.	.	CSVVSGATDTQYF	TGCAGCGTTGTGTCAGGGGCCACAGATACGCAGTATTTT
TRBV6-5	TRBJ2-1	TRBD2	.	CASSYSSGTSANEQFF	TGTGCCAGCAGTTACTCTTCCGGGACTAGCGCCAATGAGCAGTTCTTC
TRBV7-8	TRBJ2-3	TRBD2	.	CASSLMRGGLSDTQYF	TGTGCCAGCAGCTTAATGCGGGGGGGCCTCTCAGATACGCAGTATTTT
TRBV5-4	TRBJ2-1	.	.	CASSLFGAGQQFF	TGTGCCAGCAGCTTGTTCGGAGCGGGTCAGCAGTTCTTC
TRBV9	TRBJ2-7	TRBD1	once	CASSAAGGPSYEQYF	TGTGCCAGCAGCGCAGCAGGGGGCCCCTCCTACGAGCAGTACTTC
TRBV30	TRBJ2-7	.	.	CAWSFGHTYEQYF	TGTGCCTGGAGTTTCGGACACACCTACGAGCAGTACTTC
TRBV2	TRBJ2-3	TRBD2	few	CASSGDLAGGPGTEADTQYF	TGTGCCAGCAGTGGGGACTTAGCGGGGGGACCCGGAACCGAGGCAGATACGCAGTATTTT
TRBV30	TRBJ1-5	TRBD1	.	CAWSHLGGGDNQPQHF	TGTGCCTGGAGCCACCTAGGAGGGGGCGACAATCAGCCCCAGCATTTT
TRBV7-8	TRBJ2-7	TRBD1	.	CASSLDRGHEQYF	TGTGCCAGCAGCTTGGACAGGGGGCACGAGCAGTACTTC
TRBV7-7	TRBJ1-6	.	few	CASSLGPGSPLHF	TGTGCCAGCAGCTTAGGTCCCGGTTCACCCCTCCACTTT
TRBV7-6	TRBJ1-4	.	few	CASSFLVRGATNEKLFF	TGTGCCAGCAGCTTTCTCGTTCGGGGAGCAACTAATGAAAAACTGTTTTTT
TRBV6-5	TRBJ2-6	.	.	CASSPNIVGANVLTF	TGTGCCAGCAGTCCTAATATTGTGGGGGCCAACGTCCTGACTTTC
TRBV30	TRBJ1-1	.	.	CAWGPGGLEAFF	TGTGCCTGGGGCCCCGGAGGCCTTGAAGCTTTCTTT
TRBV27	TRBJ1-5	.	.	CASSSREVGQPQHF	TGTGCCAGCAGTTCCAGGGAAGTGGGTCAGCCCCAGCATTTT
TRBV6-6	TRBJ2-3	TRBD2	.	CASLGLVGDTQYF	TGTGCCAGCTTGGGACTAGTCGGAGATACGCAGTATTTT
TRBV2	TRBJ1-1	.	.	CASSEAEGDTEAFF	TGTGCCAGCAGTGAAGCAGAAGGGGACACTGAAGCTTTCTTT
TRBV2	TRBJ2-5	.	.	CASSVLQETQYF	TGTGCCAGCAGTGTACTTCAAGAGACCCAGTACTTC
TRBV6-1	TRBJ1-1	TRBD1	few	CASRQDRVGATEAFF	TGTGCCAGCAGGCAAGACAGGGTTGGTGCCACTGAAGCTTTCTTT
TRBV5-1	TRBJ1-3	.	once	CASSPRTFDRLSGNTIYF	TGCGCCAGCAGTCCTAGGACGTTCGACAGATTGTCTGGAAACACCATATATTTT
TRBV2	TRBJ2-2	.	few	CASKSLINTGELFF	TGTGCCAGCAAAAGCCTCATAAACACCGGGGAGCTGTTTTTT
TRBV5-6	TRBJ1-2	TRBD1	once	CASSLGTGYNYGYTF	TGTGCCAGCAGCTTGGGGACAGGTTATAACTATGGCTACACCTTC
TRBV14	TRBJ1-1	.	.	CASSQERFPNTEAFF	TGTGCCAGCAGCCAGGAGAGATTCCCGAACACTGAAGCTTTCTTT
TRBV5-5	TRBJ1-5	.	once	CASSLSGGNQPQHF	TGTGCCAGCAGCTTGTCGGGGGGCAATCAGCCCCAGCATTTT
TRBV7-2	TRBJ2-7	TRBD2	once	CASGGVVYEQYF	TGTGCCAGCGGGGGGGTCGTCTACGAGCAGTACTTC
TRBV30	TRBJ2-2	TRBD2	.	CAWSGWGLAGGLLFAGELFF	TGTGCCTGGAGCGGATGGGGACTAGCGGGGGGTCTTCTGTTTGCAGGGGAGCTGTTTTTT
TRBV4-3	TRBJ1-1	.	.	CASSQEGGGLDTEAFF	TGCGCCAGCAGCCAAGAGGGGGGGGGTCTCGACACTGAAGCTTTCTTT